The clone carrying this T cell receptor beta chain was seen a single time. This sample was taken from a study of T-cell memory formation after mild COVID-19. V lost 1 base and J 3 bases, leaving 6 bases between the germline ends. There are 14 residues in the CDR3. The germline V gene has CDR1 SGHTA and CDR2 FQGNSA. UMIs and sample barcodes were carried by the TCR alpha and TCR beta cDNA libraries that 5'RACE produced using constant-segment primers. In TCRdb, the 5' RACE reads were re-called with MiXCR into one record per CDR3 protein. The table records under 200,000 distinct CDR3 sequences, 31% of them present only once.

This clonotype originated in an adult woman who had mild COVID-19 (a few samples of this study predate the infection). Cell type and time point are not known. Sequenced input: PBMCs or a T cell subset sorted from them (not recorded which). The chain couples TRBV7-2 to TRBJ2-2; D is unclear. This chain's CDR3 is CASSLVVYTGELFF. The CDR3 nucleotides read TGTGCCAGCAGCTTAGTAGTGTACACCGGGGAGCTGTTTTTT.